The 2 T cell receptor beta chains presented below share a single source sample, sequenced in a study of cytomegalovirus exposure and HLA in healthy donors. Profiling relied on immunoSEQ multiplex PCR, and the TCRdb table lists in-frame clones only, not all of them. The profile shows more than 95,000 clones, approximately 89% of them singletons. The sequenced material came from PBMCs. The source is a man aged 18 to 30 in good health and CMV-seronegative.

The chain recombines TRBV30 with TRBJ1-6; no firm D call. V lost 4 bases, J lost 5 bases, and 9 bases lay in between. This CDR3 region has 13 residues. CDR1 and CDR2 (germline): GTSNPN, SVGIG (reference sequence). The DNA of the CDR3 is TGTGCCTGGACCGGGGTTGATAATTCACCCCTCCACTTT. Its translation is CAWTGVDNSPLHF.

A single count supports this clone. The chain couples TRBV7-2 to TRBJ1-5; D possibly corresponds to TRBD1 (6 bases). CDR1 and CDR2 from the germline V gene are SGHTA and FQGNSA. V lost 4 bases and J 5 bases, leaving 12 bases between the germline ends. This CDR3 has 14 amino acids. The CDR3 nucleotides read TGTGCCAGCAGCTATACCACAGGGTATCAGCCCCAGCATTTT. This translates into CASSYTTGYQPQHF.